The 25 T cell receptor beta chains below were found in one sample sequenced in a study of Ad26.COV2.S vaccination and SARS-CoV-2 variants. Sequencing used immunoSEQ multiplex PCR; TCRdb keeps in-frame clones, though not all of them. The sample has roughly 380,000 clones, about 91% seen once. The material was peripheral blood, obtained after recovery from COVID-19. The receptors stem from a human donor who had recovered from COVID-19.

The chain has TRBV11-2 and TRBJ2-7, with D perhaps matching TRBD2 (6 bases). This CDR3 comprises 14 residues. The V end was cut by 1 base, the J end by 2 bases, with 9 bases between. CDR1 SGHAT and CDR2 FQNNGV come from the germline V gene. The CDR3 DNA reads as TGTGCCAGCAGCTTAGGCGGGATTACCTACGAGCAGTACTTC. Its translation: CASSLGGITYEQYF. The full variable domain, in which reference TRBV11-2 and TRBJ2-7 provide the parts outside the CDR3, is EAGVAQSPRYKIIEKRQSVAFWCNPISGHATLYWYQQILGQGPKLLIQFQNNGVVDDSQLPKDRFSAERLKGVDSTLKIQPAKLEDSAVYLCASSLGGITYEQYFGPGTRLTVT.

V and J are TRBV2 and TRBJ2-1; D is undetermined. Between the trimmed V and J ends, which lost 0 bases and 10 bases, there was a span of 10 bases. Germline CDR1 is SNHLY and CDR2 is FYNNEI. The CDR3 spans 13 residues. CDR3 DNA: TGTGCCAGCAGTGAAGCGCCTCCGGCAGAGCAGTTCTTC. Translating gives CASSEAPPAEQFF.

The V call is TRBV3-1 (or the pseudogene TRBV3-2), the J call TRBJ2-3; 12 nucleotides line up with TRBD2. The CDR3 extends over 17 amino acids. CDR1 and CDR2 (germline): LGHDT, YNNKEL (reference sequence). The trim removed 1 base at V and 5 bases at J, leaving 7 bases unmatched. Here the CDR3 reads CASSQGVLAGGGDTQYF. Written as DNA, the CDR3 is TGTGCCAGCAGCCAAGGGGTACTAGCGGGGGGTGGAGATACGCAGTATTTT.

The chain combines TRBV5-1 with TRBJ2-3; D tentatively fits TRBD1 or TRBD2 (5 bases each). The CDR3 has 17 amino acids. Germline CDR1 SGHRS, CDR2 YFSETQ. Trimming cost V 4 bases and J 4 bases, with 22 bases left between them. CDR3 sequence: CASSGGRDAWMADTQYF. The CDR3, as DNA: TGCGCCAGCAGCGGCGGCCGGGACGCCTGGATGGCAGATACGCAGTATTTT.

This CDR3 reads CASSVAGNLNTEAFF. The DNA for the CDR3 is TGTGCCAGCAGCGTAGCAGGGAACCTGAACACTGAAGCTTTCTTT. The chain couples TRBV9 to TRBJ1-1, with D possibly TRBD1 on 5 matching bases. CDR1 and CDR2 from the germline V gene are SGDLS and YYNGEE. The CDR3 has 15 amino acids. V lost 0 bases and J lost 0, with 9 bases in between.

V gene TRBV9 combines with J gene TRBJ1-1; D gene uncertain. Germline loops: CDR1 SGDLS, CDR2 YYNGEE. V lost 6 bases and J lost 7, with 25 bases in between. This CDR3 contains 16 residues. The CDR3 region is CASTFPPFRGGNEAFF. The CDR3, as DNA: TGTGCCAGCACCTTCCCCCCCTTTCGGGGAGGAAATGAAGCTTTCTTT.

This clone has a single count. This chain links TRBV6-6 with TRBJ2-7; 9 nucleotides agree with TRBD2. Germline lookup yields CDR1 MNHNY and CDR2 SVGAGI (reference sequence). V was pared by 2 bases and J by 4 bases, with 6 bases of the junction left unmatched. The CDR3 consists of 15 residues. For the CDR3, the DNA is TGTGCCAGCAGTTACGAGGCTAGCGGGGTTTACGAGCAGTACTTC. It yields the protein CASSYEASGVYEQYF.

The sample holds one count of this clone. V usage is TRBV7-2 and J usage is TRBJ2-3, with D hard to call. Germline CDR1 and CDR2: SGHTA and FQGNSA. The CDR3 has 13 amino acids. The germline V and J ends were trimmed by 4 bases and 3 bases, with 8 bases remaining between them. The CDR3 DNA sequence: TGTGCCAGCAGCTCGCTAGGAACAGATACGCAGTATTTT. The encoded protein is CASSSLGTDTQYF.

V gene TRBV25-1 combines with J gene TRBJ1-5, with D perhaps TRBD1 (6 bases). Germline CDR1 and CDR2: MGHDK and SYGVNS. V lost 8 bases and J lost 4, with 15 bases in between. The CDR3 loop spans 14 amino acids. The CDR3 nucleotides are TGTGCCAGCTCCCCTCAGGGGTTTAATCAGCCCCAGCATTTT. It specifies CASSPQGFNQPQHF.

The gene calls are TRBV5-6 and TRBJ1-4; D gene uncertain. Trimming took off 4 bases at V and 5 bases at J, with 12 bases between the two ends. Germline V gene data show CDR1 as SGHDT and CDR2 as YYEEEE. This CDR3 comprises 14 residues. CDR3 in amino acids: CASSLGVGNEKLFF. For the CDR3, the DNA is TGTGCCAGCAGCCTGGGTGTAGGGAATGAAAAACTGTTTTTT.

V is TRBV5-1 and J is TRBJ2-3; 9 nucleotides align to TRBD1. Germline CDR1 SGHRS, CDR2 YFSETQ. Losses at the gene ends were 3 bases for V and 1 base for J; bases not matched to a gene: 0. CDR3 length equals 14 residues. CDR3 region: CASSWDRGTDTQYF. CDR3 DNA: TGCGCCAGCAGCTGGGACAGGGGCACAGATACGCAGTATTTT.

This chain uses TRBV5-4 with TRBJ2-1, with D tentatively TRBD2 (7 bases). The CDR3 contains 17 residues. Between the trimmed V and J ends, which lost 0 bases and 6 bases, there was a span of 19 bases. The germline V gene has CDR1 SGHNT and CDR2 YYREEE (reference sequence). The CDR3: CASSLGKGGASGNEQFF. CDR3 in DNA: TGTGCCAGCAGCTTGGGAAAGGGGGGGGCGAGTGGCAATGAGCAGTTCTTC.

This clone was recorded only once. This chain connects TRBV6-5 to TRBJ2-2; D is undetermined. V was shortened by 0 bases and J by 0 bases, with 5 bases between the two germline ends. The germline V gene encodes CDR1 MNHEY and CDR2 SVGAGI. The CDR3 loop spans 15 amino acids. DNA for the CDR3: TGTGCCAGCAGTTACTCGACTGCGAACACCGGGGAGCTGTTTTTT. The encoded protein is CASSYSTANTGELFF.

This clone was observed a handful of times. The CDR3 loop is CASILHQGVDSPLHF. In DNA form, the CDR3 reads TGTGCCAGCATCCTTCATCAGGGGGTCGATTCACCCCTCCACTTT. The V gene is TRBV2, the J gene TRBJ1-6; 7 bases match TRBD1. Germline V gene sequence: CDR1 SNHLY, CDR2 FYNNEI. The CDR3 runs 15 residues. With V trimmed by 7 bases and J by 8 bases, 11 bases remained unmatched. The full variable domain, completed using reference TRBV2 and TRBJ1-6, is EPEVTQTPSHQVTQMGQEVILRCVPISNHLYFYWYRQILGQKVEFLVSFYNNEISEKSEIFDDQFSVERPDGSNFTLKIRSTKLEDSAMYFCASILHQGVDSPLHFGNGTRLTVT.

This sequence joins TRBV14 and TRBJ1-6; TRBD1 matches at 8 bases. Germline CDR1 and CDR2: SGHDN and FVKESK. Trimming cost V 4 bases and J 10 bases; bases outside gene matches: 6. The CDR3 is 14 amino acids. The CDR3 here is CASSLGQGRSPLHF. CDR3 coding DNA: TGTGCCAGCAGCCTCGGACAGGGAAGGTCACCCCTCCACTTT.

The gene calls are TRBV18 and TRBJ2-1; D is unresolved. Deletions cut 3 bases from V and 3 bases from J, with 15 bases between. This CDR3 contains 16 residues. CDR1 is KGHSH and CDR2 is LQKENI in the germline V gene. The CDR3 sequence is CASSPYRPEVYNEQFF. The CDR3 region has the DNA TGTGCCAGCTCACCGTATCGGCCCGAGGTCTACAATGAGCAGTTCTTC.

The chain couples TRBV5-1 to TRBJ2-5, with 12 bases matching TRBD2. Trimming at V came to 1 base and at J to 2 bases, leaving 3 bases not matched to a gene. Germline lookup yields CDR1 SGHRS and CDR2 YFSETQ. This CDR3 region has 16 residues. CDR3 region: CASSLSSGGAQETQYF. Here the CDR3 DNA reads TGCGCCAGCAGCTTGTCTAGCGGGGGGGCACAAGAGACCCAGTACTTC. The full variable domain, its missing parts supplied by reference TRBV5-1 and TRBJ2-5, is KAGVTQTPRYLIKTRGQQVTLSCSPISGHRSVSWYQQTPGQGLQFLFEYFSETQRNKGNFPGRFSGRQFSNSRSEMNVSTLELGDSALYLCASSLSSGGAQETQYFGPGTRLLVL.

This chain connects TRBV5-4 to TRBJ1-6, with D possibly being TRBD1 (5 bases). Germline-derived CDR1 and CDR2 are SGHNT and YYREEE (reference sequence). The CDR3 has 15 amino acids. Trimming shortened V by 0 bases and J by 7 bases, and 11 bases separated the two germline ends. Here the CDR3 reads CASSLAGRDNSPLHF. Here the CDR3 DNA reads TGTGCCAGCAGCTTGGCGGGACGGGACAATTCACCCCTCCACTTT.

This clone appeared a few times. The chain joins TRBV7-9 to TRBJ1-6; no clear D gene. The CDR3 is made up of 17 amino acids. Trimming removed 2 bases from V and 6 bases from J, with 17 bases in between. From germline, CDR1 is SEHNR and CDR2 FQNEAQ (reference sequence). The CDR3 bases are TGTGCCAGCAGCTTAACTCGGAGCCATCAGCCTAATTCACCCCTCCACTTT. Residues: CASSLTRSHQPNSPLHF.

This chain connects TRBV7-9 to TRBJ1-2, with D unclear. CDR1 and CDR2 from the germline V gene are SEHNR and FQNEAQ (reference sequence). V dropped 5 bases and J dropped 4 bases, with 14 bases sitting between them. The CDR3 runs 14 residues. CDR3 in amino acids: CASSPPLGVYGYTF. CDR3 nucleotide sequence: TGTGCCAGCAGCCCCCCTCTCGGGGTCTATGGCTACACCTTC.

The rearrangement uses TRBV15 and TRBJ1-5, with 9 bases that match TRBD1. The V and J ends lost 3 bases and 4 bases, in that order; junction bases with no gene match: 1. Germline CDR1 LNHNV, CDR2 YYDKDF (reference sequence). This CDR3 is 14 amino acids long. CDR3 bases: TGTGCCACCAGCAGGGACAGGGGAAATCAGCCCCAGCATTTT. Its protein product is CATSRDRGNQPQHF.

This clone was picked up one time. This chain's CDR3 is CATSRDLLGQAVSGANVLTF. The CDR3 DNA follows: TGTGCCACCAGCAGAGATCTCTTAGGACAGGCGGTCTCTGGGGCCAACGTCCTGACTTTC. The gene calls are TRBV15 and TRBJ2-6, with 7 bases fitting TRBD1. Germline CDR1 and CDR2: LNHNV and YYDKDF (reference sequence). This CDR3 has 20 residues. After removal of 0 bases from V and 0 bases from J, the junction contained 11 bases not matched to a gene.

The gene calls are TRBV7-9 and TRBJ2-5; a weak D match, TRBD1 (6 bases). Germline V gives CDR1 SEHNR, CDR2 FQNEAQ (reference sequence). V was trimmed by 5 bases and J by 0 bases, leaving 16 bases between them. The CDR3 consists of 16 residues. The CDR3 nucleotides are TGTGCCAGCAGCGGAACAACATCAGGGGACCAAGAGACCCAGTACTTC. It encodes CASSGTTSGDQETQYF.

This sequence joins TRBV7-9 and TRBJ1-2; D possibly corresponds to TRBD1 (5 bases). The CDR3 contains 16 residues. Germline assignment: CDR1 SEHNR and CDR2 FQNEAQ (reference sequence). The V and J ends lost 4 bases and 8 bases respectively, with 23 bases between them. The CDR3 coding sequence is TGTGCCAGCAGCTCCTCTGGTATTTCGGGGGGTGAGGGCTACACCTTC. It specifies CASSSSGISGGEGYTF. The full variable domain, its missing parts supplied by reference TRBV7-9 and TRBJ1-2, is DTGVSQNPRHKITKRGQNVTFRCDPISEHNRLYWYRQTLGQGPEFLTYFQNEAQLEKSRLLSDRFSAERPKGSFSTLEIQRTEQGDSAMYLCASSSSGISGGEGYTFGSGTRLTVV.

The V gene is TRBV14, the J gene TRBJ1-2; TRBD1 aligns across 7 bases. There are 13 residues in the CDR3. The V segment lost 4 bases and the J segment 6 bases; nucleotides outside the gene matches: 5. Germline CDR1 and CDR2: SGHDN and FVKESK. The CDR3 sequence is CASSPGTANGYTF. In nucleotides, the CDR3 is TGTGCCAGCAGCCCCGGGACAGCTAATGGCTACACCTTC.